This record concerns one T cell receptor (beta chain) sequence. Its antigen has not been determined. Base qualities are not recorded, but no much larger clone differs from it by a single base. The data originate from a study of cytomegalovirus exposure and HLA in healthy donors (dated by TCRdb to 2016 to 2017). As for the study more broadly: An earlier analysis of several hundred of the donors reported 250 to 300 Gb of sequence data and around 120 million unique TCR beta sequences from some 180 million T cells. Among some 400 genotyped donors of the cohort, an average of around 250,000 unique TCR beta nucleotide sequences was sequenced per donor, of which about 19% were non-productive. Every discovery cohort repertoire had been produced on one sequencing platform. Among the roughly 400 genotyped donors, approximately 82% belonged to the genetic ancestry cluster associated with self-reported Caucasian donors. In an earlier analysis of 500 to 650 of the donors, high-throughput TCR beta sequencing was used to judge whether each TCR beta V gene segment behaved as functional or pseudogenic. Along with the roughly 610-subject first cohort, a separate validation cohort of around 120 different subjects was used. In a later genetic analysis, genome-wide SNP genotypes for about three fifths of the 666 donors were used, and that subset was treated as a discovery cohort. Rather than drawing on any new phenotypic data, the later analysis identified candidate immune exposures from TCR beta sequences and the way those sequences occurred across donors. The number of typed donors differed by locus: about 629-630 for A, B, C, DRB1 and DQB1; 522 for DQA1; 606 for DPA1; and roughly 490 for DPB1. The study used immunosequencing to profile the T cell repertoires of several hundred subjects and linked those repertoires to cytomegalovirus serostatus. Class I and class II HLA loci were covered by the typing at four-digit resolution. The study was designed to test whether signatures of past pathogen exposure could be identified by cataloging public T cell receptors. Roughly 5 DR-DQ haplotypes were treated as single units for association and clustering because of strong linkage in the cohort. An early release that covered 500 to 800 HLA-typed donors contained about 300 gigabases of sequencing data and around 85 million unique TCR sequences. To study patterns of TCR occurrence, a later analysis re-analyzed previously published TCR beta repertoires from 666 donors and added high-resolution HLA genotyping. Alongside the repertoire data, information on donor age, sex, ethnicity and CMV serostatus was compiled. To predict cytomegalovirus infection status, the study brought together high-throughput TCR immunosequencing, statistical association of individual TCRs with disease status, and machine learning.

V is reduced by 7 bases and J by 0 bases, leaving a spacing of 11 bases between them. From the cysteine through the phenylalanine, the CDR3 covers 14 amino acids. Only the CDR3 region is kept as DNA, spanning 42 bases read in frame from base 1. Based on the germline V gene, the CDR1 and CDR2 sequences are SGHDT and YYEEEE. Broad study findings and their caveats: It was suggested by the authors that the approach could potentially be generalized to other disease states and immunological phenotypes. HLA typing was unavailable for some donors at each locus, so association tests used only the typed subset. The only immune exposure information available for the cohort was CMV serostatus. Some IMGT-functional V segments, including TRBV6-2 and TRBV6-3, could not be distinguished by the 87-base-pair reads and were therefore excluded. The study gave a list of about 150 TCR beta chains associated with cytomegalovirus. Specific HLA alleles were associated with around 18,000 TCR beta sequences at a false discovery rate of 0.05 in a later analysis. In a later genetic analysis, fewer N-insertions in productive TCRs were reported among donors in an Asian-associated ancestry cluster than the roughly 700-donor mean. When HLA alleles, especially DR and DQ, strongly co-occurred, TCR associations were difficult to assign to individual alleles. Sequencing depth was assumed to be roughly uniform across donors in the presence/absence analyses, though that assumption may not hold. Several of the top co-occurrence clusters appeared to be linked to parvovirus B19, influenza, CMV and Epstein-Barr virus, according to a later analysis. The cohort was sequenced for TCR beta chains only, and without alpha or paired-chain data the features that could be detected were limited. In an earlier analysis of some 640 of the donors, most TCR beta V segments were observed in productive rearrangements about 87% or about 30% of the time, broadly matching IMGT annotations. A further reported finding was that TCR beta sequences accurately predicted the HLA-A and HLA-B alleles for most subjects in the first cohort. The classifier was reported to diagnose cytomegalovirus status with high specificity and sensitivity in both the original and validation cohorts. According to a later analysis, TCR association rates differed among HLA loci, with DRB1 alleles showing the most associated TCRs and HLA-C alleles showing the fewest. A later genetic analysis associated a missense DCLRE1C variant with V-gene and J-gene trimming of TCR beta chains, and an independent cohort replicated the association. Most TCR sequences were seen in very few donors, while some public TCRs were found in many individuals. In a later analysis, HLA-associated TCR beta chains showed more clonal expansion and lower generation probabilities than non-associated chains that were equally common. A cluster of highly shared sequence variants was judged likely to be a technical artifact of the sequencing pipeline. Approximately 18 rarely observed V segments, including chromosome 9 orphons, were excluded from the earlier analysis of almost 600 of the donors because counts were too low. In a later analysis, most CMV-associated TCR beta chains were found to appear HLA-restricted, with HLA associations seemingly driven largely by CMV exposure. Three of the identified cytomegalovirus-associated TCR beta chains were confirmed in vitro to be specific for cytomegalovirus antigens. Linkage disequilibrium might explain the correlated functional status among segregating V segments, but an unknown experimental factor could not be ruled out.

The cohort comprised hundreds of healthy bone marrow donors. At the time of sampling, every cohort member was nominally healthy, though immune exposures that went unrecorded were likely present. The donor was CMV seropositive and was included in the group of 250 to 300 seropositive cohort members. Each donor provided a peripheral blood sample, and peripheral blood mononuclear cells were used for TCR beta sequencing. Genomic DNA extraction from the blood cell samples was performed with the Qiagen DNeasy Blood Extraction Kit. The method behind the library was the immunoSEQ multiplex PCR assay. A mixture of 60 forward primers for TCR Vbeta segments and 13 reverse primers for TCR Jbeta segments was used in the multiplex PCR. The CDR3 region of rearranged TCR beta genes was amplified from genomic DNA by a multiplex PCR assay. Amplified TCR beta libraries were sequenced as 87-base-pair reads on the Illumina HiSeq System. Regarding the original processing steps: In a later analysis, 80 million or so unique TCR beta chains were counted across the 650 to 750 repertoires, and about 10 million of these chains were shared by at least two donors. Raw reads were error-corrected and collapsed into unique sequences with a nearest-neighbor algorithm that merged closely related sequences to remove PCR and sequencing errors. Alignment of CDR3 sequences to IMGT reference sequences was used to assign V, D and J gene segments. Each retained sequence needed at least a six-nucleotide match to both a V gene segment and a J gene segment. A rearrangement was called productive if the CDR3 had no stop codons and remained in frame with V and J, and every other rearrangement was called non-productive. CDR3 was defined by IMGT convention, running from the second conserved V-encoded cysteine to the conserved J-encoded phenylalanine. Sequences without an unambiguous match to a single V gene segment were excluded from the earlier analysis of about 640 of the donors. An earlier analysis of 500 to 600 of the donors classified V segments as functional when productive rearrangements were above 56.7% and as segregating when the standard deviation between donors was above 5%. A statistical classification framework was built for diagnosing cytomegalovirus status from the catalog of TCR beta chain sequences. V and J gene assignment, in a later analysis, came from comparing TCR nucleotide sequences with IMGT/GENE-DB human TR gene sequences. In a later analysis, CDR3 sequences and most-parsimonious VDJ recombination scenarios were assigned using the TCRdist pipeline. In a later analysis, every TCR beta chain was defined by the combination of its CDR3 amino acid sequence and its V-gene family, and reads without a unique V-gene family were dropped. In a later analysis, several hundred highly shared, low-generation-probability nucleotide sequences were removed to address suspected cross-contamination and a sequencing artifact. A later analysis calculated a clonal expansion index for each public chain from normalized within-repertoire ranks of inferred template counts. In a later analysis, generation probabilities were computed using a VDJ recombination model fitted to out-of-frame rearrangements, and the results were checked against IGoR. In a later analysis, TCR-TCR, TCR-HLA and TCR-CMV co-occurrence was scored with hypergeometric tests, and a repertoire-size bias correction was applied to TCR pairs. In a later analysis, false discovery rates were estimated by permuting HLA or CMV assignments 20 times. In a later analysis, co-occurring TCRs were grouped with DBSCAN, and TCRdist sequence similarity was added when clustering was performed within HLA-allele-positive subsets. Repertoires with fewer than 30,000 or more than 120,000 public chains, plus five repertoires with anomalous nucleotide sharing, were excluded from co-occurrence clustering. TCRdb carries this immuneACCESS record with in-frame sequences only. Its versions omit some clonotypes, under half of them owing to an unresolved V gene in the studies checked, with the rest unexplained. The V and J calls and clone size come from that table; D and trimming were worked out from the DNA. This sample comprises about 120,000 clones, over 65% of them detected only once. The ten largest clonotypes hold roughly a tenth of the sample.

The rearranged segments are TRBV5-6 and TRBJ2-4; the D gene lacks a confident call. This receptor was taken from a young man in good health and CMV-seropositive. Sample: PBMCs. CDR3 sequence: CASSNSLAKNIQYF. Read as DNA, the sequence is TGTGCCAGCTCCAATAGTCTAGCCAAAAACATTCAGTACTTC.